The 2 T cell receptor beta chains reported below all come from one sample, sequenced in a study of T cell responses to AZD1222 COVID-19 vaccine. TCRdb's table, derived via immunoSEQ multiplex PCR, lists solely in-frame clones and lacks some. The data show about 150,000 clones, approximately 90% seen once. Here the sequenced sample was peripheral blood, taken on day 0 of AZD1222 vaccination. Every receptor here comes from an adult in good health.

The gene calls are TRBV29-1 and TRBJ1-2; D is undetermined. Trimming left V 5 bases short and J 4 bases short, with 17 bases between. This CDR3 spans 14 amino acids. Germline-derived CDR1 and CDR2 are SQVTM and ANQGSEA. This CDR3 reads CSVIRPTLPYGYTF. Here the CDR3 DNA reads TGCAGCGTTATCAGGCCTACACTTCCCTATGGCTACACCTTC.

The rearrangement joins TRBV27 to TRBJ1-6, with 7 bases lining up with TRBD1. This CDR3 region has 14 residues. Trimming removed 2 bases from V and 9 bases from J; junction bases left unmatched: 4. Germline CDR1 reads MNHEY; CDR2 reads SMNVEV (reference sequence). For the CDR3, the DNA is TGTGCCAGCAGTTTAAAGGGGGCCAGTTCACCCCTCCACTTT. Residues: CASSLKGASSPLHF.